This T cell receptor beta chain stems from a study of blood T cell repertoires in COVID-19. Overall study context: Sources were T cells, B-cell-depleted T cells, or PBMCs; the material itself was cDNA or gDNA.

In the source study's methods: Scientists estimated how many nucleated cells there were by amplifying reference gene primers. Data came from immunoSEQ multiplex PCR; TCRdb stores just in-frame clones and leaves some out. The DNA gave D and trimming, while V, J and clone size come from that table. The sample lists about 280,000 clones, over 75% seen once, with roughly 14% in the top ten. The CDR3 extends over 12 amino acids. With 6 bases clipped from V and 5 bases from J, the junction kept 4 bases outside the gene matches. CDR1 is SQVTM and CDR2 is ANQGSEA in the germline V gene. The sequencing input was peripheral blood. The chain combines TRBV29-1 with TRBJ1-1; TRBD1 matches 9 bases. The sequence was obtained from a human donor in a cohort sampled during active COVID-19. The CDR3 region has the DNA TGCAGCGTAGACAGGGGGGGGACTGAAGCTTTCTTT. Translated: CSVDRGGTEAFF.